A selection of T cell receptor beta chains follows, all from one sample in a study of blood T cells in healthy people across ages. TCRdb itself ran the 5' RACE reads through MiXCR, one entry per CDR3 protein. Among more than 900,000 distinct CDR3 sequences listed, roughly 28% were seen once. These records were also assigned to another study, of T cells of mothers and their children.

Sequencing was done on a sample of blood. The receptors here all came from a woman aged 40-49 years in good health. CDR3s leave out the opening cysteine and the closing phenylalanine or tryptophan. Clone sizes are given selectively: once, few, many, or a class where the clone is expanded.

CDR3: SARDPGRGETQY
J: TRBJ2-5
V: TRBV20-1
size: many

CDR3: ASGTSGYQETQY
J: TRBJ2-5
V: TRBV5-1
size: many

CDR3: ASSSWQGTLTDQPQH
J: TRBJ1-5
V: TRBV5-8
size: NA

CDR3: ASSSGRGYEQY
J: TRBJ2-7
V: TRBV25-1
size: many

CDR3: AISGGTGGNLNTEAF
J: TRBJ1-1
V: TRBV10-3
size: NA

CDR3: ATSLRGERAEAF
J: TRBJ1-1
V: TRBV15
size: many

CDR3: SVVGDTESLSFYGYT
J: TRBJ1-2
V: TRBV29-1
size: many

CDR3: SVEGNRVGDTQY
J: TRBJ2-3
V: TRBV29-1
size: many

CDR3: ASSWGDVGGYEQY
J: TRBJ2-7
V: TRBV5-1
size: many

CDR3: ASSSPGRANNEQF
J: TRBJ2-1
V: TRBV7-6
size: NA

CDR3: ASSLYSPGGTEAF
J: TRBJ1-1
V: TRBV5-1
size: NA

CDR3: SAGTVSYEQY
J: TRBJ2-7
V: TRBV29-1
size: many

CDR3: SVYNFGGGADYGYT
J: TRBJ1-2
V: TRBV29-1
size: NA

CDR3: ASSVDTAYNEQY
J: NA
V: TRBV7-9
size: NA

CDR3: ASSQITGGAAKNIQY
J: TRBJ2-4
V: TRBV5-1
size: once

CDR3: AGSLAQGNEQF
J: TRBJ2-1
V: TRBV7-9
size: few

CDR3: ASSLRRFFTEAF
J: TRBJ1-1
V: TRBV11-2
size: NA

CDR3: ASSLSLGSSNQPQH
J: TRBJ1-5
V: TRBV7-2
size: NA

CDR3: ASSETYGGDYNEQF
J: TRBJ2-1
V: TRBV2
size: NA

CDR3: SVDLSTDTQY
J: TRBJ2-3
V: TRBV29-1
size: NA

CDR3: ASSGVTATGQF
J: TRBJ2-1
V: TRBV18
size: NA

CDR3: SAEGPSGDIEY
J: TRBJ2-7
V: TRBV29-1
size: many

CDR3: ASSPRGRESSYEQY
J: TRBJ2-7
V: TRBV18
size: NA

CDR3: SAQQGSEQY
J: TRBJ2-7
V: TRBV20-1
size: few

CDR3: ASRDLDRVKYNSPLH
J: TRBJ1-6
V: TRBV28
size: few

CDR3: ASRETGTGNERY
J: TRBJ2-4
V: TRBV27
size: few

CDR3: ASNRQGYEQY
J: TRBJ2-7
V: TRBV2
size: NA

CDR3: SVEVIQSSGANVLT
J: TRBJ2-6
V: TRBV29-1
size: few

CDR3: AVGGGAYNEQF
J: TRBJ2-1
V: TRBV4-1
size: NA

CDR3: ASTSGFSGNTIY
J: TRBJ1-3
V: TRBV28
size: NA

CDR3: ASSRQGATGELF
J: TRBJ2-2
V: TRBV7-2
size: NA

CDR3: SARSGHGYT
J: TRBJ1-2
V: TRBV20-1
size: few

CDR3: SARGSGRETQY
J: TRBJ2-5
V: TRBV20-1
size: few

CDR3: ASSPSGRETQF
J: TRBJ2-1
V: TRBV7-3
size: NA

CDR3: ASIPHGGRNNEQF
J: TRBJ2-1
V: TRBV2
size: NA

CDR3: ASSQQNLGGGYGADTQY
J: TRBJ2-3
V: TRBV6-1
size: NA

CDR3: ASRQIAGTAYEQY
J: NA
V: TRBV6-6
size: NA

CDR3: ASSLQGAHGEF
J: TRBJ2-1
V: TRBV7-2
size: NA

CDR3: SAEPGPPYNEQF
J: TRBJ2-1
V: TRBV29-1
size: many

CDR3: ASSFSVDADTQY
J: TRBJ2-3
V: TRBV12-3/TRBV12-4
size: NA

CDR3: ASSPTDRGSVNEQF
J: TRBJ2-1
V: TRBV12-3/TRBV12-4
size: many

CDR3: ASSHLQGSYNEQY
J: NA
V: TRBV14
size: NA

CDR3: ASSLRLAGVSYNEQF
J: TRBJ2-1
V: TRBV3-1
size: NA

CDR3: ASSRGTGATDTQY
J: TRBJ2-3
V: TRBV5-1
size: NA

CDR3: ATSRDSGGDTQY
J: TRBJ2-3
V: TRBV15
size: many

CDR3: ASSSGTGGSEQY
J: TRBJ2-7
V: TRBV5-1
size: many

CDR3: ASSGSHWGGPDTQY
J: TRBJ2-3
V: TRBV2
size: few

CDR3: ASSQGKGPYNEQF
J: TRBJ2-1
V: TRBV4-3
size: few

CDR3: ASTDRDRDQETQY
J: TRBJ2-5
V: TRBV6-5
size: NA

CDR3: ASSVTSYQETQY
J: TRBJ2-5
V: TRBV9
size: NA

CDR3: ATSAGGPYEQY
J: TRBJ2-7
V: TRBV15
size: many

CDR3: SAPRGETLNGYT
J: TRBJ1-2
V: TRBV20-1
size: NA

CDR3: ASSEVDRGLPTSTDTQY
J: TRBJ2-3
V: TRBV2
size: many